This T cell receptor (beta chain) appears in the sequencing data of a study of PD-1 blockade in classical Hodgkin lymphoma. Study-wide results and caveats: The study found complete responders had baseline diversity similar to newly diagnosed patients. Newly diagnosed patients reportedly trailed healthy donors in baseline TCR diversity. Exclusion was the outcome for patients who began nivolumab under 1 year after ASCT. TCR diversity in CD4+, not CD8+, cells rose significantly by C4D1.

Here immunoSEQ multiplex PCR was the method, and the copy in TCRdb shows in-frame clones only, minus some. The table shows around 18,000 clones, with about three quarters occurring only once. Time point denoted: cycle 4 day 1 (C4D1), after 5 to 7 weeks of nivolumab. Each patient experienced a relapse that followed autologous stem cell transplantation, and brentuximab vedotin exposure varied. Out of thawed PBMCs, magnetic negative selection purified CD4+ T cells. This clone was seen more than once but under ten times. Its antigen remains unknown. V was clipped by 1 base and J by 3 bases, with 21 bases between them. The CDR3 covers 19 residues. Germline V gene lookup returns CDR1 SGHNT and CDR2 YENEEA.

The TCR was taken from a human donor with classical Hodgkin lymphoma. The chain has TRBV11-3 and TRBJ2-2, with D possibly TRBD2 on 5 matching bases. The input for sequencing was CD4+ T cells from blood, taken before the fourth cycle of nivolumab. CDR3 residues: CASSLAARTGPRDTGELFF. For the CDR3, the DNA is TGTGCCAGCAGCTTAGCTGCGCGTACGGGCCCGCGGGACACCGGGGAGCTGTTTTTT.